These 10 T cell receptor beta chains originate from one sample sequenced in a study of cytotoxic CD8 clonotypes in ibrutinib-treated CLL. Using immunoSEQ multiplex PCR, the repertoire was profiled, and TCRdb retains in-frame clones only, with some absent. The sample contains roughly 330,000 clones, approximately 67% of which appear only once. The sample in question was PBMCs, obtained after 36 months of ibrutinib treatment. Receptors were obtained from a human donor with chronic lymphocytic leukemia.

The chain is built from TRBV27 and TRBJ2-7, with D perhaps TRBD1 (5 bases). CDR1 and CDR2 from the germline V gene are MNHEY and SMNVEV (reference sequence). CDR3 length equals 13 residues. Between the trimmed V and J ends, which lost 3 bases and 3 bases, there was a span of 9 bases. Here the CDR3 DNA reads TGTGCCAGCAGTTTGTTTGACAGCTACGAGCAGTACTTC. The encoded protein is CASSLFDSYEQYF.

The CDR3 spells CASSPSRARGRYEQYF. The CDR3 DNA follows: TGTGCCAGCAGTCCATCTAGGGCCCGGGGGCGATACGAGCAGTACTTC. The rearrangement uses TRBV27 and TRBJ2-7; D tentatively fits TRBD1 or TRBD2 (6 bases each). Germline V gene data show CDR1 as MNHEY and CDR2 as SMNVEV (reference sequence). The CDR3 runs 16 residues. V shed 5 bases and J shed 4 bases, with 21 bases lying between them.

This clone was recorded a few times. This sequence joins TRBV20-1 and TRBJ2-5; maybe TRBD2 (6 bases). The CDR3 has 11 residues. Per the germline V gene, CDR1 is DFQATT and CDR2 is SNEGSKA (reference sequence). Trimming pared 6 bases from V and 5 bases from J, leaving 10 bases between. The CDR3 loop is CSASGRETQYF. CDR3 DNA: TGCAGTGCCTCGGGGAGGGAGACCCAGTACTTC.

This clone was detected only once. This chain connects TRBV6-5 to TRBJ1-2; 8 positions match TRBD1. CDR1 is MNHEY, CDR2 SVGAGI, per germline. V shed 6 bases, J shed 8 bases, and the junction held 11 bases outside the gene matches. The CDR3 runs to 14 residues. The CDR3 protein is CASSLGQGYGGYTF. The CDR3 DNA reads TGTGCCAGCAGCCTTGGACAGGGTTATGGAGGCTACACCTTC.

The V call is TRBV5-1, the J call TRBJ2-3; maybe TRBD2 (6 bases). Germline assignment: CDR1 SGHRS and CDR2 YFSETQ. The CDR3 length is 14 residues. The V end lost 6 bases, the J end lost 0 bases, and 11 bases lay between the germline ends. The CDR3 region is CASKPGTSTDTQYF. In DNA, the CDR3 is TGCGCCAGCAAACCGGGGACTAGCACAGATACGCAGTATTTT. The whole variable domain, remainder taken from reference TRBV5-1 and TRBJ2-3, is KAGVTQTPRYLIKTRGQQVTLSCSPISGHRSVSWYQQTPGQGLQFLFEYFSETQRNKGNFPGRFSGRQFSNSRSEMNVSTLELGDSALYLCASKPGTSTDTQYFGPGTRLTVL.

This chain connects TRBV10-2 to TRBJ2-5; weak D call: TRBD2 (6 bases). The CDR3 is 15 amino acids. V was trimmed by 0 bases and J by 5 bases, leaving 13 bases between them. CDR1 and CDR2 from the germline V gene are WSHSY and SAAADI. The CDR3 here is CASSESTRGRETQYF. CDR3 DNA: TGCGCCAGCAGTGAGTCGACTCGAGGGAGGGAGACCCAGTACTTC.

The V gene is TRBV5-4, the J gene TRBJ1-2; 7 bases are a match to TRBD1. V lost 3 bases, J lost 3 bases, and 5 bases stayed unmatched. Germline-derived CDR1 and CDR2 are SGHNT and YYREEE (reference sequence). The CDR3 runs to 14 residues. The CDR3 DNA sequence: TGTGCCAGCAGCTCACAGGGGAGTCACTATGGCTACACCTTC. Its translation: CASSSQGSHYGYTF.

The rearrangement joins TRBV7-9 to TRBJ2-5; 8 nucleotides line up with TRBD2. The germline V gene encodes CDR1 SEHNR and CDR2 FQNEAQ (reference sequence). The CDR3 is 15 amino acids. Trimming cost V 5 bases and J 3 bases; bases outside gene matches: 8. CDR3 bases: TGTGCCAGCAGCCACTTTAGAGCGGGAGAAGAGACCCAGTACTTC. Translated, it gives CASSHFRAGEETQYF.

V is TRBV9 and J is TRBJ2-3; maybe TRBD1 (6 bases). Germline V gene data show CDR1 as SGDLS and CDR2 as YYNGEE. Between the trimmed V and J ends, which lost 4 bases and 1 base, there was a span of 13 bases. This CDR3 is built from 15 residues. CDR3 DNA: TGTGCCAGCAGCCTCGGACAGCCCCGCACAGATACGCAGTATTTT. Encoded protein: CASSLGQPRTDTQYF.

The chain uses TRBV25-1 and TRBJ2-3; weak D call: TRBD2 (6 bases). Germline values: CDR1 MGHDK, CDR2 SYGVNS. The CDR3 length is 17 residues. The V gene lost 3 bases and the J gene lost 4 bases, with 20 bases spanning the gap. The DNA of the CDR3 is TGTGCCAGCAGTGACTCAAGACCGGGAGTAAAGGCAGATACGCAGTATTTT. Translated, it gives CASSDSRPGVKADTQYF.